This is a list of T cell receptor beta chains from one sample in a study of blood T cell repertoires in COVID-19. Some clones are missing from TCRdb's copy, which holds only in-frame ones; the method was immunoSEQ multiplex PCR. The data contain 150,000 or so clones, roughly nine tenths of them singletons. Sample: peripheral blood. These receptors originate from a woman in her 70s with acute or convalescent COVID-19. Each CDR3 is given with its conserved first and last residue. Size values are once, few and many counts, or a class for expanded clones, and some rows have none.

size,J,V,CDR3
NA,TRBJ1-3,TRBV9,CASSGTDSGNTIYF
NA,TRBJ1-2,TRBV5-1,CASSLAGRDGYTF
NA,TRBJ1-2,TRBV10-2,CASSLADRGYGYTF
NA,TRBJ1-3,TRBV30,CAWSPGTGGNTIYF
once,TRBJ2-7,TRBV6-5,CASSYYAGAPYEQYF
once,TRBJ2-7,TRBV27,CASSLGTSGTYEQYF
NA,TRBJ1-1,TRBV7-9,CASSGRIDRGKTEAFF
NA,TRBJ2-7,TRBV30,CAWSVGQPSYEQYF
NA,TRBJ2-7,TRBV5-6,CASSPGTQPYEQYF
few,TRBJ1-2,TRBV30,CAWRTTGDYGYTF
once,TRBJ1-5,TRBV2,CASSDPDQPQHF
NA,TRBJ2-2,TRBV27,CASSFRSGSVTGELFF
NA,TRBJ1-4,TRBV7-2,CASSLGVRGEVEKLFF
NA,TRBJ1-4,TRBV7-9,CASSRGSNEKLFF
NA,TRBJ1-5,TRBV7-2,CASSPRTGPYSNQPQHF
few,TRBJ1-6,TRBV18,CASSPSEEGMTPLHF
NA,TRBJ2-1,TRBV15,CATSRVAGEGNEQFF
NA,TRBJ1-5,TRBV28,CASSFPGQVEPQHF
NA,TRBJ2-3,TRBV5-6,CASSWDTSGRSVQYF
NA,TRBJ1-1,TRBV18,CASSPHTGENTEAFF
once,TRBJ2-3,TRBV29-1,CSVIRGGTDTQYF
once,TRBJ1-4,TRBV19,CASSRGDRANEKLFF
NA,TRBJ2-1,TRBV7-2,CASSLDFSGEQFF
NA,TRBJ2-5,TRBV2,CASTRQGYQETQYF
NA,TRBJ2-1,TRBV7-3,CASSLQGGEQFF
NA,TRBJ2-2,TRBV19,CASSYGTGNTGELFF
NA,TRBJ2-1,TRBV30,CAWSVFGTSGIYEQFF
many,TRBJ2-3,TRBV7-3,CASSRDTDTQYF
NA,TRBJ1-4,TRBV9,CASSVTGTGPPNEKLFF
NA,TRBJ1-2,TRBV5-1,CASRTGGIYGYTF
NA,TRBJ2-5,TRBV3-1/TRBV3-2,CASSQAGTGPETQYF
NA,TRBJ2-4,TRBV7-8,CASMSSAENIQYF
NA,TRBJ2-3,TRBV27,CASSLSASTDTQYF
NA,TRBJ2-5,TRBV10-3,CAISLGQHEETQYF
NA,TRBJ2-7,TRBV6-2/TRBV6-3,CASSYPGLAGGGYEQYF
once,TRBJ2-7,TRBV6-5,CASTGTSGRVYEQYF
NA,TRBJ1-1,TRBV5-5,CASSLGRANTEAFF
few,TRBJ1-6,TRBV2,CASRWRSNSPLHF
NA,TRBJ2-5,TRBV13,CASSSITTGGFETQYF
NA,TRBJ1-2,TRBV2,CASSIQGRGYTF
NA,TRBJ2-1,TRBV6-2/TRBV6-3,CASSFELAGALSYNEQFF
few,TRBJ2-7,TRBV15,CATSRDIGSREQYF
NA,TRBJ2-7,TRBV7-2,CASSLTPSSYEQYF
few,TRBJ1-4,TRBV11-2,CASSLVGGATANEKLFF
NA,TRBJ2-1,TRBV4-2,CASSQEGSGSFYNEQFF
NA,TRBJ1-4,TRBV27,CASRSDREEKLFF
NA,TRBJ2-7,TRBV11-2,CASSLVSGVSYEQYF
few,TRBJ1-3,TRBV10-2,CASSVASSGNTIYF
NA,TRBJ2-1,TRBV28,CASSPRPGWEQFF